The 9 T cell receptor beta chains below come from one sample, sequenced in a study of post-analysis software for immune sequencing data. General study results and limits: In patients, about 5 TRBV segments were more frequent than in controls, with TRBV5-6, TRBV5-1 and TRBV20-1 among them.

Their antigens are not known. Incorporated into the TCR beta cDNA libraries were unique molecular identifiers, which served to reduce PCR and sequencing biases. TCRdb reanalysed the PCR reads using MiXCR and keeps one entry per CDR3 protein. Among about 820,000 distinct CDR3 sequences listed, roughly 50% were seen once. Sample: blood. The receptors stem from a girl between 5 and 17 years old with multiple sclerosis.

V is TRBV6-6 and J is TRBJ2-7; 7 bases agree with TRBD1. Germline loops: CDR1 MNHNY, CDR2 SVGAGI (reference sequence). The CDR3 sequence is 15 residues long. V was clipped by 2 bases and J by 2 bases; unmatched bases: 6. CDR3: CASSYQDRTPYEQYF. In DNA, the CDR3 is TGTGCCAGCAGTTACCAGGACAGGACACCCTACGAGCAGTACTTC.

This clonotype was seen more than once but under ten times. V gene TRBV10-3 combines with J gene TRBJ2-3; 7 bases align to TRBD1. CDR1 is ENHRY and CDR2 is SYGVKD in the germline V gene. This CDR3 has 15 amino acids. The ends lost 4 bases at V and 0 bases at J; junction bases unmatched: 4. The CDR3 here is CAISVGQTSTDTQYF. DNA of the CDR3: TGTGCCATCAGTGTGGGACAGACTAGCACAGATACGCAGTATTTT.

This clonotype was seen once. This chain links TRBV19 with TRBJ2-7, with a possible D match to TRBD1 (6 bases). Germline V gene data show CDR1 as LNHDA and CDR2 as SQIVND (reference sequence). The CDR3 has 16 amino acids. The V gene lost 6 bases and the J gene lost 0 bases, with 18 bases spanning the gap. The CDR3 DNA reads TGTGCCAGTAGCCGGGTAGGGGGTCCGCTCTCCTACGAGCAGTACTTC. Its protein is CASSRVGGPLSYEQYF.

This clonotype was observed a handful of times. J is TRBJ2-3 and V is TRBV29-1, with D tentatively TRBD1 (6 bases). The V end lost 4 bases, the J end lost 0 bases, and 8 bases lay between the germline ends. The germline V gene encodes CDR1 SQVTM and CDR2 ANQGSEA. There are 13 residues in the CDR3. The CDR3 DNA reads TGCAGCGTTGGGACAGCTAGCACAGATACGCAGTATTTT. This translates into CSVGTASTDTQYF.

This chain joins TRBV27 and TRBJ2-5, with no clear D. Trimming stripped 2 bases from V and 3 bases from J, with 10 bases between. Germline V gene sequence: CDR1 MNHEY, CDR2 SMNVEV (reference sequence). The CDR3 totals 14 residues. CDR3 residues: CASSLDSREETQYF. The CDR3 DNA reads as TGTGCCAGCAGTTTAGATTCTAGGGAAGAGACCCAGTACTTC.

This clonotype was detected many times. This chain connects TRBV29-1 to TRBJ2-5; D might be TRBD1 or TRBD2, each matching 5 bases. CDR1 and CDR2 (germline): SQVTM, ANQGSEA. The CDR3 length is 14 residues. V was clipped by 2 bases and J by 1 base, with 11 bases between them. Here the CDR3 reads CSVEPGPRQETQYF. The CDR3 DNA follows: TGCAGCGTTGAACCGGGACCCCGCCAAGAGACCCAGTACTTC. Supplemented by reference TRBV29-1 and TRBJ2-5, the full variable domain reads SAVISQKPSRDICQRGTSLTIQCQVDSQVTMMFWYRQQPGQSLTLIATANQGSEATYESGFVIDKFPISRPNLTFSTLTVSNMSPEDSSIYLCSVEPGPRQETQYFGPGTRLLVL.

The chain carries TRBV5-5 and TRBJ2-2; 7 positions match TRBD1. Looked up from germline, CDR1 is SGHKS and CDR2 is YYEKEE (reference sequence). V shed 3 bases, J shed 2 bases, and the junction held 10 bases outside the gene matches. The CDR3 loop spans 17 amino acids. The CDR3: CASSSRAGTDNTGELFF. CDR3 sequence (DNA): TGTGCCAGCAGCTCCAGGGCCGGGACAGACAACACCGGGGAGCTGTTTTTT.

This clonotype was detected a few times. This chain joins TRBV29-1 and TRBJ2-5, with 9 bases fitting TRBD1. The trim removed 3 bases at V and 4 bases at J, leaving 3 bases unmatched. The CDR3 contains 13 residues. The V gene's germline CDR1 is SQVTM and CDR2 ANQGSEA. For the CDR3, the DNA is TGCAGCGTTGACTCGACAGGGGGAGAGACCCAGTACTTC. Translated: CSVDSTGGETQYF.

The CDR3 nucleotides are TGCGCCAGCAGCGTGGATGGGGTCTGGATCTACGAGCAGTACTTC. As protein: CASSVDGVWIYEQYF. The chain links TRBV5-1 to TRBJ2-7; the D is unclear. V lost 4 bases to trimming and J lost 3 bases, with 17 bases between them. The CDR3 runs 15 residues. Germline values: CDR1 SGHRS, CDR2 YFSETQ.